This entry features one T cell receptor beta chain sequence. The naive CD8 subset, CD45RO-negative cells positively selected for CCR7, excluded terminally differentiated effector memory CD45RA+ cells. Recent acute infections and vaccinations were absent in the healthy HIV-negative adult donors. This sample is drawn from a study of shared clonotypes between healthy human individuals. For the study at large: Three men and two women, aged 18 to 49, were donors.

Authors' methods: Sequence data from immunoSEQ were junction-only and lacked quality scores; consequently, filtering differed. The method was immunoSEQ multiplex PCR; TCRdb's version includes in-frame clones alone and lacks a portion of them. For V, J and clone size, that table is used; D and trimming come from the DNA. The sample records about 1,900,000 clones, just under 95% being singletons. CDR3 length: 15 amino acids. The V and J ends lost 1 base and 3 bases, in that order; junction bases with no gene match: 5. Germline V CDR1 and CDR2: MGHRA, YSYEKL. The TCR originated in a man aged 18 to 30 in good health. The material sequenced was naive CD8+ T cells sorted from blood. This chain uses TRBV4-1 with TRBJ1-2, with 7 bases that match TRBD1. CDR3 sequence (DNA): TGCGCCAGCAGCCAAGGACAGGGAGTGGACTATGGCTACACCTTC. Its translation: CASSQGQGVDYGYTF.